The sample holds a few counts of the clone carrying this T cell receptor beta chain. TCRdb fed the 5' RACE reads into MiXCR, producing one record per CDR3 protein. The data contain about 30,000 distinct CDR3 sequences, around 5.8% of them singletons. Germline V gives CDR1 KGHSH, CDR2 LQKENI. V lost 2 bases and J lost 2, with 9 bases in between. This CDR3 spans 14 amino acids. The data were taken from a study of T cells after yellow fever vaccination. This chain links TRBV18 with TRBJ1-2; D gene unclear. Sample: PBMCs, either bulk or a sorted T-cell subset (CD4+, CD8+, memory, or dextramer-sorted; not recorded which), taken on the day of the yellow fever booster vaccination. The clonotype was recovered from a man between 25 and 39 years old who received the YFV17D yellow fever vaccine. The chain's CDR3 is CASSPVGLNYGYTF. The CDR3 nucleotides are TGTGCCAGCTCACCAGTGGGCCTAAACTATGGCTACACCTTC.